The TCR beta chain described here comes from a study of cytomegalovirus exposure and HLA in healthy donors. Study information: Ancestry clustering placed around 80% of around 400 genotyped donors in the Caucasian-associated cluster. Study results and limitations: In an earlier analysis, productive rearrangement rates for most beta V segments clustered near 87% or 30%.

Note on this clone: Its antigen is undetermined.

Germline V gene data show CDR1 as SGHRS and CDR2 as YFSETQ. V lost 4 bases, J lost 6 bases, and 6 bases stayed unmatched. The CDR3 contains 14 residues. It was with 60 Vbeta and 13 Jbeta primers that the PCR ran. Profiling relied on immunoSEQ multiplex PCR, and the TCRdb table lists in-frame clones only, not all of them. The table shows some 150,000 clones, with more than 60% occurring only once. This sequence joins TRBV5-1 and TRBJ2-4; 8 bases agree with TRBD2. Sequencing was carried out using PBMCs. The source is a middle-aged man in good health and CMV-seronegative. CDR3 amino acids: CASSDGGAGNIQYF. For the CDR3, the DNA is TGCGCCAGCAGCGACGGGGGGGCCGGAAACATTCAGTACTTC.